A single sample is the source of the 4 T cell receptor beta chains below, sequenced in a study of blood T cell repertoires in COVID-19. The repertoire was sequenced with immunoSEQ multiplex PCR; TCRdb's copy has only in-frame clones and lacks some. The sample has about 340,000 clones, over 70% seen once. Sequenced sample: peripheral blood. These receptors all stem from a woman between 45 and 65 years old with COVID-19, enrolled during active disease.

The CDR3 protein is CAWASGNSPLHF. The CDR3 DNA sequence: TGTGCCTGGGCCTCGGGGAATTCACCCCTCCACTTT. This chain joins TRBV30 and TRBJ1-6; D gene unclear. CDR3 size: 12 residues. V was pared by 5 bases and J by 7 bases, with 9 bases between. Germline values: CDR1 GTSNPN, CDR2 SVGIG (reference sequence).

V and J are TRBV27 and TRBJ2-6, with a weak D call TRBD1 (5 bases). Germline CDR1 and CDR2: MNHEY and SMNVEV (reference sequence). CDR3 size: 16 residues. Trimming stripped 4 bases from V and 1 base from J, with 11 bases between. CDR3 coding DNA: TGTGCCAGCAGTTCTGAAGGGGTTTCTGGGGCCAACGTCCTGACTTTC. This codes for CASSSEGVSGANVLTF.

The V and J genes are TRBV5-1 and TRBJ2-7, with 11 bases fitting TRBD2. Looked up from germline, CDR1 is SGHRS and CDR2 is YFSETQ. There are 14 residues in the CDR3. Trimming at V came to 4 bases and at J to 3 bases, leaving 3 bases not matched to a gene. CDR3 sequence reads: CASSPLAGGYEQYF. CDR3 nucleotide sequence: TGCGCCAGCAGCCCGCTAGCGGGGGGCTACGAGCAGTACTTC.

The chain joins TRBV13 to TRBJ1-1, with D possibly being TRBD1 (6 bases). The CDR3 extends over 17 amino acids. V was pared by 5 bases and J by 0 bases, with 19 bases between. Germline CDR1 and CDR2: PRHDT and FYEKMQ (reference sequence). This chain's CDR3 is CASSPLQGWDMNTEAFF. CDR3 DNA sequence: TGTGCCAGCAGCCCCCTTCAGGGATGGGACATGAACACTGAAGCTTTCTTT.